This T cell receptor beta chain was obtained from a study of cytomegalovirus exposure and HLA in healthy donors. Study-level information: HLA-typed donors contributed some 83 million unique TCRs, which were held in an early data release.

The PCR employed 60 Vbeta primers together with 13 Jbeta primers. Some clones are missing from TCRdb's copy, which holds only in-frame ones; the method was immunoSEQ multiplex PCR. Among under 150,000 clones listed, about 9.2% were seen once. Findings and caveats of the study: A few of the chains that were CMV-associated were confirmed in vitro to be specific for CMV antigens. Apart from CMV serostatus, no immune exposure information was available.

The germline CDR1 and CDR2 sequences are SQVTM and ANQGSEA. The CDR3 is 12 residues long. Only a few counts were recorded for this clone. Its specificity is not known. Donors counted as nominally healthy when sampled, yet unrecorded immune exposures were likely. The rearrangement joins TRBV29-1 to TRBJ2-7; D might be TRBD2 (7 bases). The TCR sequence derives from a woman between 40 and 55 years old in good health and CMV-seropositive. Sequencing was carried out using PBMCs. The CDR3 DNA sequence: TGCCCCCTTGAGGGGGGGCTCTACGAGCAGTACTTC. Its protein product is CPLEGGLYEQYF.